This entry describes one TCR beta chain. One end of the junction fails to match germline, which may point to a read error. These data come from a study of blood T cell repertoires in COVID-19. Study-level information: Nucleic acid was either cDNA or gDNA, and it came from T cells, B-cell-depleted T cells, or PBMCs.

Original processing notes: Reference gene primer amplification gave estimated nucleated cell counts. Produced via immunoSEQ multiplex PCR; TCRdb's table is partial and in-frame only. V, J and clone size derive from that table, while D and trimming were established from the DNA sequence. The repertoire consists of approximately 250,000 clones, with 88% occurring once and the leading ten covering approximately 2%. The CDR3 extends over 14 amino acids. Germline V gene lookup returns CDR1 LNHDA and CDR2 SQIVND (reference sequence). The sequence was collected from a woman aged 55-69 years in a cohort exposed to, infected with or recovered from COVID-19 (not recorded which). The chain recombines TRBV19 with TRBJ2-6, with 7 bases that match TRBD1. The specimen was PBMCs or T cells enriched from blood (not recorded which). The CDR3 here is CASSAGGGTNVLTF. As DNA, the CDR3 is TGTGCCAGTAGTGCAGGGGGTGGGACCAACGTCCTGACTTTC.